This is a list of T cell receptor beta chains from one sample in a study of beta chain features in type 1 diabetes. The repertoire was sequenced with immunoSEQ multiplex PCR; TCRdb's copy has only in-frame clones and lacks some. The table shows 130,000 or so clones, with roughly 9.7% occurring only once. Material: central memory CD4+ T cells from blood. The receptors derive from a woman aged 40 to 49 in good health. Both conserved end residues are part of each CDR3. A D gene is named only where the DNA matches it firmly. The size entry is marked missing in some rows and otherwise reads once, few, many or a size class.

TRBD1	.	TRBV10-3	TRBJ2-5	CAISEGTGDGETQYF	TGTGCCATCAGTGAGGGTACAGGGGATGGGGAGACCCAGTACTTC
TRBD1	few	TRBV4-2	TRBJ1-6	CASSLYGQGASYSPLHF	TGTGCCAGCAGCTTGTACGGACAGGGAGCCTCGTATTCACCCCTCCACTTT
.	few	TRBV19	TRBJ2-4	CASSISGREDIQYF	TGTGCCAGTAGTATATCCGGCAGGGAAGACATTCAGTACTTC
TRBD1	.	TRBV11-1	TRBJ2-6	CAGRTGGSSGANVLTF	TGTGCCGGACGGACAGGGGGGAGTTCTGGGGCCAACGTCCTGACTTTC
.	.	TRBV6-4	TRBJ2-7	CASSAAVGGSYEQYF	TGTGCCAGCAGTGCTGCCGTGGGGGGTTCCTACGAGCAGTACTTC
.	few	TRBV6-5	TRBJ1-2	CASSRNRVGGYTF	TGTGCCAGCAGCCGGAACAGGGTCGGCGGCTACACCTTC
.	.	TRBV18	TRBJ1-4	CASSPGLPSLTNEKLFF	TGTGCCAGCTCACCAGGGCTGCCGAGTCTCACTAATGAAAAACTGTTTTTT
TRBD2	.	TRBV5-4	TRBJ2-3	CASSLGLAGNTDTQYF	TGTGCCAGCAGCTTGGGGCTAGCGGGGAACACAGATACGCAGTATTTT
.	.	TRBV5-1	TRBJ2-5	CASSLDAETQYF	TGCGCCAGCAGCTTGGATGCGGAGACCCAGTACTTC
.	few	TRBV7-2	TRBJ1-3	CASRREAGNTIYF	TGTGCCAGCAGACGGGAAGCCGGAAACACCATATATTTT
TRBD1	.	TRBV5-1	TRBJ1-2	CASSSGQAHGYTF	TGCGCCAGCAGCTCAGGACAGGCCCATGGCTACACCTTC
TRBD2	few	TRBV6-5	TRBJ2-5	CATTRREGQETQYF	TGTGCCACTACACGCCGGGAGGGCCAAGAGACCCAGTACTTC
.	few	TRBV7-9	TRBJ2-1	CASSLLGGPDEQFF	TGTGCCAGCAGCTTACTCGGGGGGCCCGATGAGCAGTTCTTC
.	many	TRBV5-6	TRBJ2-4	CASRPGQLAKNIQYF	TGTGCCAGCAGACCCGGACAACTAGCCAAAAACATTCAGTACTTC